Below, 6 T cell receptor beta chains from the same sample are listed, as sequenced in a study of blood T cell repertoires in COVID-19. Sequenced by immunoSEQ multiplex PCR; TCRdb stores in-frame clones only, minus some. The sample gives under 50,000 clones, 75% to 85% of which show up once; approximately 8.9% is in the top ten. Sequencing used peripheral blood. These receptors originate from a human donor in a cohort sampled during active COVID-19.

The rearrangement links TRBV11-2 to TRBJ1-3; the D gene is possibly TRBD1 (6 bases). V was cut by 5 bases and J by 4 bases, with 9 bases left in between. Germline-derived CDR1 and CDR2 are SGHAT and FQNNGV. CDR3 size: 13 residues. The CDR3 protein is CASSLGQGNTIYF. The DNA of the CDR3 is TGTGCCAGCAGCCTAGGACAGGGAAACACCATATATTTT.

The sample holds a few counts of this clone. CDR3 sequence reads: CASIRDRSQIESHGYTF. The CDR3 DNA reads TGTGCCAGCATTCGGGACAGATCCCAAATTGAGTCCCATGGCTACACCTTC. V and J are TRBV2 and TRBJ1-2, with 7 positions matching TRBD1. V shed 7 bases and J 6 bases; nucleotides not matched to a gene: 20. The CDR3 length is 17 residues. Germline V gene data show CDR1 as SNHLY and CDR2 as FYNNEI.

This clone has a single count. The rearrangement links TRBV6-5 to TRBJ2-7; the D gene is possibly TRBD2 (6 bases). Trimming removed 3 bases at V and 1 base at J, with 7 bases between. CDR3 length: 13 residues. Germline CDR1 and CDR2: MNHEY and SVGAGI. CDR3 residues: CASSYGGSYEQYF. The DNA for the CDR3 is TGTGCCAGCAGTTATGGGGGGTCCTACGAGCAGTACTTC.

This chain joins TRBV4-3 and TRBJ2-2; TRBD2 matches at 9 bases. CDR3 length equals 17 residues. Looked up from germline, CDR1 is LGHNA and CDR2 is YSLEER. Trimming removed 0 bases from V and 4 bases from J; junction bases left unmatched: 6. CDR3 bases: TGCGCCAGCAGCCAAGATAGCGGGAGAGGTTCCACCGGGGAGCTGTTTTTT. Its protein is CASSQDSGRGSTGELFF.

The DNA of the CDR3 is TGTGCCAGCAGCCAAGTCTTCCAGGGAAGGTCTGGCTACACCTTC. It encodes CASSQVFQGRSGYTF. The chain couples TRBV3-1 (or the pseudogene TRBV3-2) to TRBJ1-2; D might be TRBD1 (5 bases). V lost 1 base and J lost 7, with 16 bases in between. The length of the CDR3 is 15 residues. Germline V gene sequence: CDR1 LGHDT, CDR2 YNNKEL (reference sequence).

The gene calls are TRBV10-1 and TRBJ1-4; TRBD1 aligns across 8 bases. The CDR3 length is 15 residues. Per germline, CDR1 WNHNN and CDR2 SYGVQD (reference sequence). With 0 bases clipped from V and 6 bases from J, the junction kept 3 bases outside the gene matches. This CDR3 reads CASSESTGVDEKLFF. The CDR3 DNA follows: TGCGCCAGCAGTGAGTCGACAGGGGTGGATGAAAAACTGTTTTTT.